A single sample gave rise to the 22 T cell receptor beta chains below, sequenced in a study of radiation and T cells in renal cell carcinoma (TCRdb year 2020). The library was obtained by the immunoSEQ multiplex PCR assay. This immuneACCESS table, as held by TCRdb, lists in-frame sequences with V and J called but not all clones. Of the missing ones, under half trace to an unresolved V gene in checked studies; the others have no known cause. The sample has roughly 140,000 clones on record, roughly 89% of them singletons. In total, the top ten clones hold 10% to 15% of the sample. The time point label on this specimen signifies: blood 2 weeks post-SBRT. According to the study, the label for this sample's treatment or condition signals: 15 Gy SBRT to primary tumor, nephrectomy 4 weeks later. Sample: blood, taken from a patient whose treatment included radiotherapy and nephrectomy. Receptors originate from a woman in her fifties or sixties with renal cell carcinoma.

The rearrangement uses TRBV5-5 and TRBJ1-1; D remains unclear. The CDR3 is 14 amino acids. V gave up 3 bases and J gave up 1 base, with 10 bases separating them. Germline CDR1 SGHKS, CDR2 YYEKEE (reference sequence). The CDR3 DNA sequence: TGTGCCAGCAGCTCCCCGACTTGGAACACTGAAGCTTTCTTT. It translates to CASSSPTWNTEAFF.

The chain links TRBV29-1 to TRBJ2-5; D unresolved. Trimming removed 6 bases at V and 2 bases at J, with 7 bases between. Germline CDR1 reads SQVTM; CDR2 reads ANQGSEA. The length of the CDR3 is 11 residues. The CDR3, as DNA: TGCAGCGTCCACCCGCAAGAGACCCAGTACTTC. It specifies CSVHPQETQYF.

This rearrangement joins TRBV19 to TRBJ1-2; 7 nucleotides align to TRBD1. V lost 10 bases to trimming and J lost 0 bases; unmatched junction nucleotides: 8. Per the germline V gene, CDR1 is LNHDA and CDR2 is SQIVND (reference sequence). The CDR3 runs 14 residues. The CDR3: CAILNRGSNYGYTF. Here the CDR3 DNA reads TGTGCCATTTTAAACAGGGGCTCTAACTATGGCTACACCTTC. The full variable domain, with the rest looked up from reference TRBV19 and TRBJ1-2, is DGGITQSPKYLFRKEGQNVTLSCEQNLNHDAMYWYRQDPGQGLRLIYYSQIVNDFQKGDIAEGYSVSREKKESFPLTVTSAQKNPTAFYLCAILNRGSNYGYTFGSGTRLTVV.

V and J are TRBV13 and TRBJ2-1, with D possibly TRBD1 on 5 matching bases. Germline CDR1 reads PRHDT; CDR2 reads FYEKMQ (reference sequence). CDR3 size: 15 residues. V lost 0 bases to trimming and J lost 8 bases, with 14 bases between them. CDR3 sequence reads: CASSLGRVGVDEQFF. CDR3 nucleotide sequence: TGTGCCAGCAGCTTAGGCCGGGTAGGGGTGGATGAGCAGTTCTTC. The variable domain in full, with the rest retrieved from reference TRBV13 and TRBJ2-1, is AAGVIQSPRHLIKEKRETATLKCYPIPRHDTVYWYQQGPGQDPQFLISFYEKMQSDKGSIPDRFSAQQFSDYHSELNMSSLELGDSALYFCASSLGRVGVDEQFFGPGTRLTVL.

The rearrangement joins TRBV19 to TRBJ2-7; D possibly corresponds to TRBD1 (5 bases). This CDR3 is built from 14 residues. Germline V gene lookup returns CDR1 LNHDA and CDR2 SQIVND (reference sequence). V dropped 5 bases and J dropped 0 bases, with 11 bases sitting between them. The CDR3 is CASSFTGSSYEQYF. In nucleotides, the CDR3 is TGTGCCAGTAGTTTTACAGGTTCCTCCTACGAGCAGTACTTC.

The V call is TRBV29-1, the J call TRBJ1-4; TRBD1 aligns across 11 bases. This CDR3 is 14 amino acids long. V lost 5 bases and J lost 7; bases outside the gene matches: 6. CDR1 is SQVTM and CDR2 is ANQGSEA in the germline V gene. The DNA for the CDR3 is TGCAGCGTTACCCCGGGACAGGGGGTTGAAAAACTGTTTTTT. Translating gives CSVTPGQGVEKLFF.

Turning to this clone: The sample contains more than one DNA sequence encoding this CDR3. This chain links TRBV15 with TRBJ2-3; D may be TRBD1 or TRBD2 (5 bases each). The germline gives CDR1 LNHNV, CDR2 YYDKDF (reference sequence). The CDR3 totals 15 residues. Deletions cut 3 bases from V and 3 bases from J, with 13 bases between. CDR3 nucleotides: TGTGCCACCAGCAGGGATACTAGGGGAACAGATACGCAGTATTTT. This encodes CATSRDTRGTDTQYF.

The chain is built from TRBV23-1 and TRBJ2-1, with D perhaps TRBD1 or TRBD2 (5 bases each). TRBV23-1 is noted as an ORF with a role that remains uncertain. This CDR3 is built from 15 residues. The germline V and J ends were trimmed by 2 bases and 5 bases, with 13 bases remaining between them. The CDR3 protein is CASSQEGTQDNEQFF. The CDR3 nucleotides are TGCGCCAGCAGTCAAGAAGGGACCCAGGACAATGAGCAGTTCTTC.

This chain connects TRBV28 to TRBJ1-5, with D possibly being TRBD1 (6 bases). V lost 6 bases, J lost 7 bases, and 13 bases lay in between. Germline lookup yields CDR1 MDHEN and CDR2 SYDVKM. The CDR3 is made up of 13 amino acids. The CDR3 DNA reads as TGTGCCAGCAGGCTACAGGGCGCCCAGCCCCAGCATTTT. This encodes CASRLQGAQPQHF.

This sequence joins TRBV6-5 and TRBJ2-7; 7 bases align to TRBD1. There are 14 residues in the CDR3. V trimming: 5 bases; J trimming: 2 bases; junction bases outside the gene matches: 6. Germline V CDR1 and CDR2: MNHEY, SVGAGI. The CDR3 loop is CASSGTAAPYEQYF. CDR3 coding DNA: TGTGCCAGCAGTGGGACAGCCGCCCCCTACGAGCAGTACTTC.

The chain couples TRBV28 to TRBJ2-7; tentatively, D is TRBD1 (6 bases). The germline CDR1 and CDR2 sequences are MDHEN and SYDVKM. CDR3 size: 14 residues. The V gene lost 10 bases and the J gene lost 2 bases, with 18 bases spanning the gap. CDR3 coding DNA: TGTGCCATAAGTGTAACAGGGAGTACCTACGAGCAGTACTTC. Translation: CAISVTGSTYEQYF.

The gene calls are TRBV18 and TRBJ2-3; TRBD2 aligns across 10 bases. V lost 6 bases to trimming and J lost 0 bases; unmatched junction nucleotides: 12. Germline CDR1 and CDR2: KGHSH and LQKENI. The length of the CDR3 is 18 residues. The CDR3 nucleotides read TGTGCCAGCTCCCCCCAGGGACTAGCGATATCTAGCACAGATACGCAGTATTTT. This encodes CASSPQGLAISSTDTQYF.

This clone appeared once. The chain combines TRBV7-9 with TRBJ1-3, with no clear D. Germline V gene sequence: CDR1 SEHNR, CDR2 FQNEAQ (reference sequence). This CDR3 is 15 amino acids long. With 5 bases removed from V and 0 bases from J, the gap between germline ends came to 11 bases. CDR3 amino acids: CASSPRRSSGNTIYF. CDR3 bases: TGTGCCAGCAGCCCCCGCCGGTCCTCTGGAAACACCATATATTTT.

The sample holds a few counts of this clone. The chain is built from TRBV10-2 and TRBJ2-2; D gene unclear. CDR1 WSHSY and CDR2 SAAADI come from the germline V gene. Between the trimmed V and J ends, which lost 7 bases and 6 bases, there was a span of 12 bases. The CDR3 is made up of 13 amino acids. CDR3 bases: TGCGCCAGCACGGAAGGAACCGCCGGGGAGCTGTTTTTT. This encodes CASTEGTAGELFF.

This sequence joins TRBV10-3 and TRBJ2-3, with TRBD1 matching over 7 bases. The CDR3 runs 14 residues. The trim removed 6 bases at V and 2 bases at J, leaving 5 bases unmatched. Per germline, CDR1 ENHRY and CDR2 SYGVKD. CDR3: CAISSGTATDTQYF. The DNA for the CDR3 is TGTGCCATCAGCTCCGGGACAGCCACAGATACGCAGTATTTT.

V usage is TRBV6-6 and J usage is TRBJ1-3; unclear D gene. CDR1 is MNHNY, CDR2 SVGAGI, per germline (reference sequence). This CDR3 has 15 amino acids. With 7 bases removed from V and 0 bases from J, the gap between germline ends came to 13 bases. As DNA, the CDR3 is TGTGCCAGCATCCCACTTCTGACCTCTGGAAACACCATATATTTT. It is translated as CASIPLLTSGNTIYF.

The gene calls are TRBV5-1 and TRBJ1-1, with D unresolved. The CDR3 contains 14 residues. From germline, CDR1 is SGHRS and CDR2 YFSETQ. Trimming took off 4 bases at V and 5 bases at J, with 15 bases between the two ends. CDR3 sequence: CASSRPVEGTEAFF. The CDR3 region has the DNA TGCGCCAGCAGCCGACCCGTGGAAGGGACTGAAGCTTTCTTT. The whole variable domain, remainder taken from reference TRBV5-1 and TRBJ1-1, is KAGVTQTPRYLIKTRGQQVTLSCSPISGHRSVSWYQQTPGQGLQFLFEYFSETQRNKGNFPGRFSGRQFSNSRSEMNVSTLELGDSALYLCASSRPVEGTEAFFGQGTRLTVV.

Concerning this clone: Other DNA sequences within the sample encode an identical CDR3. The genes are TRBV5-1 and TRBJ2-5; weak D call: TRBD1 (5 bases). This CDR3 has 14 amino acids. V lost 0 bases to trimming and J lost 3 bases, with 9 bases between them. Germline assignment: CDR1 SGHRS and CDR2 YFSETQ. The CDR3 DNA reads as TGCGCCAGCAGCTTGGCAGGGATGGAAGAGACCCAGTACTTC. Amino acids: CASSLAGMEETQYF.

This clone was seen a single time. The V and J genes are TRBV5-1 and TRBJ1-1; 8 bases match TRBD1. This CDR3 region has 15 residues. Germline CDR1 and CDR2: SGHRS and YFSETQ. With V trimmed by 4 bases and J by 4 bases, 9 bases remained unmatched. The CDR3 region has the DNA TGCGCCAGCAGCCTCAACGTCCAGGGGGCCACTGAAGCTTTCTTT. Protein: CASSLNVQGATEAFF.

In the case of this clone: This same CDR3 is encoded by further DNA sequences in the sample. The rearrangement uses TRBV9 and TRBJ1-1; D unresolved. The germline V and J ends were trimmed by 0 bases and 2 bases, with 8 bases remaining between them. From germline, CDR1 is SGDLS and CDR2 YYNGEE. This CDR3 has 14 residues. The chain's CDR3 is CASSVGQLNTEAFF. CDR3 nucleotide sequence: TGTGCCAGCAGCGTAGGTCAGTTAAACACTGAAGCTTTCTTT.

V is TRBV7-8 and J is TRBJ2-1; D not certain. The germline V and J ends were trimmed by 1 base and 0 bases, with 10 bases remaining between them. Germline CDR1 is SGHVS and CDR2 is FQNEAQ. This CDR3 is built from 16 residues. The CDR3 here is CASSLVGAISYNEQFF. The CDR3 bases are TGTGCCAGCAGCTTAGTTGGAGCTATCTCCTACAATGAGCAGTTCTTC.

This clone was detected only once. The V gene is TRBV6-5, the J gene TRBJ2-5; TRBD2 agrees at 8 bases. The length of the CDR3 is 14 residues. Germline trimming cut 6 bases from V and 1 base from J; bases unmatched to any gene: 4. Germline lookup yields CDR1 MNHEY and CDR2 SVGAGI. The CDR3 region is CASRVGLAQETQYF. The CDR3 region has the DNA TGTGCCAGCAGGGTTGGACTAGCCCAAGAGACCCAGTACTTC.